This note documents a single T cell receptor (beta chain) sequence. The source of the sample is a study of tumor and adjacent non-tumor tissue in lung cancer. TCRbeta libraries were built with three rounds of nested PCR, modified from ARM-PCR. One entry per CDR3 protein, called by TCRdb with MiXCR from the multiplex PCR reads. Here the sample spans 100,000 to 150,000 distinct CDR3 sequences, over 65% being singletons. With V trimmed by 10 bases and J by 6 bases, 10 bases remained unmatched. The CDR3 has 14 residues. In germline, CDR1 is SGHTA, CDR2 FQGTGA. No cell sorting was done before RNA was extracted from the tissue.

This sequence was found in a man aged 25 to 45 with non-small cell lung cancer. Source material: lung tumor tissue. This chain connects TRBV7-3 to TRBJ2-2; 8 bases fit TRBD1. CDR3 sequence reads: CATHPGQVPGELFF. The CDR3 DNA sequence: TGTGCCACCCATCCGGGACAGGTACCCGGGGAGCTGTTTTTT.